This T cell receptor beta chain was recorded in a study of beta chain features in type 1 diabetes. Study-wide context: Patients shared similar age, gender and cell yields with healthy donors. Examined across all samples were about 99,000,000 sorted cells. Study-wide results and caveats: A closer apparent resemblance between naive, central memory and Treg TCRB repertoires was seen in patients than in healthy donors. Researchers report that Type 1 diabetes patients had moderately but significantly shorter TCRB CDR3s across all four CD4+ subsets. The study found fewer insertions and more deletions at VDJ junctions in type 1 diabetes patients.

Germline values: CDR1 LNHDA, CDR2 SQIVND (reference sequence). V gave up 8 bases and J gave up 1 base; unmatched junction bases: 10. CDR3 length: 17 residues. Regarding this clone: Antigen unknown.

Expressed TCRB transcripts were sequenced because the isolated RNA had all been reverse transcribed beforehand. Measured with immunoSEQ multiplex PCR; TCRdb has only the in-frame clones, and not every one. The top ten hold about 0.089% of the sample, which has 150,000 to 200,000 clones, more than 60% seen once. The V and J genes are TRBV19 and TRBJ1-4; 10 bases fit TRBD1. This receptor was identified in a man aged 30-40 years with type 1 diabetes. Material: naive CD4+ T cells from blood. The CDR3 loop reads CASGVGQGKGTNEKLFF. Written as DNA, the CDR3 is TGTGCCAGTGGCGTGGGACAGGGGAAAGGAACTAATGAAAAACTGTTTTTT. Combining the CDR3 with reference TRBV19 and TRBJ1-4 gives the whole variable domain DGGITQSPKYLFRKEGQNVTLSCEQNLNHDAMYWYRQDPGQGLRLIYYSQIVNDFQKGDIAEGYSVSREKKESFPLTVTSAQKNPTAFYLCASGVGQGKGTNEKLFFGSGTQLSVL.